The present TCR beta chain was sequenced within a study of blood T cell repertoires in COVID-19. On the study more broadly: Acute and convalescent COVID-19 samples came from the United States, Italy and Spain. In each case, the material was cDNA or gDNA derived from T cells, B-cell-depleted T cells, or PBMCs.

The ends were cut back, 7 bases at V and 7 bases at J, with 10 bases in the middle. The CDR3 has 11 amino acids. Authors' analysis steps: Amplified reference gene primers provided the basis for estimating nucleated cell counts. Generated by immunoSEQ multiplex PCR, the TCRdb table keeps only in-frame clones and is missing some. V and J calls and clone size are given by that table; D and trimming were obtained from the DNA. The sample lists 73,000 or so clones; more than 60% were seen once. V usage is TRBV12-3 or TRBV12-4 and J usage is TRBJ2-5; a weak D match, TRBD2 (6 bases). The sequencing input was peripheral blood. This TCR derives from a man aged 60-69 years with acute or convalescent COVID-19. The DNA for the CDR3 is TGTGCCAGCACCGGGGGAGGGACCCAGTACTTC. Translated: CASTGGGTQYF.